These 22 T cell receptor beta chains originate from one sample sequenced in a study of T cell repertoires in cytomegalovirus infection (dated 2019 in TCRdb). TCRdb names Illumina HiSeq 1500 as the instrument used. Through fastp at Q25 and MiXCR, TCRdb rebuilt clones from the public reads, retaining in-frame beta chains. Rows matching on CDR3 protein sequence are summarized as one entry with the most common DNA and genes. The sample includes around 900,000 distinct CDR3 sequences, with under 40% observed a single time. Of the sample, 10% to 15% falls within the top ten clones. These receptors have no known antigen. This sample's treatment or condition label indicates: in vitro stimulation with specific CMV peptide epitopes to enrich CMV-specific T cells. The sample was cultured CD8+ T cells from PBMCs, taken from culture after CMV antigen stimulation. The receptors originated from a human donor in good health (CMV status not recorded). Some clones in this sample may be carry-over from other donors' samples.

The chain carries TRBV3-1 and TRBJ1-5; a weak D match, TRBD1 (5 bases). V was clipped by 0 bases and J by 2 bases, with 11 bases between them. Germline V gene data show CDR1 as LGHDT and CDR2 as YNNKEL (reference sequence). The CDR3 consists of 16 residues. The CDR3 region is CASSQDDRPGNQPQHF. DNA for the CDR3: TGTGCCAGCAGCCAAGATGACAGACCGGGCAATCAGCCCCAGCATTTT.

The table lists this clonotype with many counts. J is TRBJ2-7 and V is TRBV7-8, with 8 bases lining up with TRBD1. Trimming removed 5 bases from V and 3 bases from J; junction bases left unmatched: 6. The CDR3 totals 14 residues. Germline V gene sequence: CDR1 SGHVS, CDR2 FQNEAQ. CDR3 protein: CASSKGQAYYEQYV. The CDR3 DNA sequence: TGTGCCAGCAGCAAGGGACAGGCCTACTACGAGCAGTACGTC.

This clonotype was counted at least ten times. Here the CDR3 reads CASSSEWGLIGNEQFF. In nucleotides, the CDR3 is TGTGCCAGCAGCTCCGAGTGGGGATTGATTGGGAATGAGCAGTTCTTC. The genes are TRBV7-6 and TRBJ2-1; unclear D gene. Germline V CDR1 and CDR2: SGHVS, FNYEAQ. This CDR3 has 16 amino acids. V was shortened by 4 bases and J by 7 bases, with 20 bases between the two germline ends.

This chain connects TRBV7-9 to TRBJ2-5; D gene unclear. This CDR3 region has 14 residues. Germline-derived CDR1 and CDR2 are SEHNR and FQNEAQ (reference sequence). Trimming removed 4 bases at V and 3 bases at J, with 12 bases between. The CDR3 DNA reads TGTGCCAGCAGCTCTTTTGGTCTGGAAGAGACCCAGTACTTC. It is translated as CASSSFGLEETQYF.

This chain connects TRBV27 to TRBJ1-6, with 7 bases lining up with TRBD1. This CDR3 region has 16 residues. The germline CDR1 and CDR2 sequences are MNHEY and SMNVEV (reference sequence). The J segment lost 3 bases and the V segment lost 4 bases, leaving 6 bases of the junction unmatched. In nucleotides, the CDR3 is TGTGCCAGCAGTTCTACAGGGGTGGGCTATAATTCACCCCTCCACTTT. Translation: CASSSTGVGYNSPLHF.

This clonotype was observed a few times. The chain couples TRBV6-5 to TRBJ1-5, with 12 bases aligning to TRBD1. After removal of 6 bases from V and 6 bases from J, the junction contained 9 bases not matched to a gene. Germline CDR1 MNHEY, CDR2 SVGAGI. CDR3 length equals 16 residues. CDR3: CASRPRWDRGPQPQHF. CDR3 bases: TGTGCCAGCAGACCAAGGTGGGACAGGGGGCCTCAGCCCCAGCATTTT.

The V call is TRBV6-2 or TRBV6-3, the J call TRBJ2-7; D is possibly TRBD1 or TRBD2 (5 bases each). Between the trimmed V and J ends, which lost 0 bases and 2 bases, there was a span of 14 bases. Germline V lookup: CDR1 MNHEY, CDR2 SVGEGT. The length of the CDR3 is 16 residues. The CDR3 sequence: CASSYSRSGTPYEQYV. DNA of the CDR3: TGTGCCAGCAGTTACTCGCGGTCCGGGACCCCCTACGAGCAGTACGTC.

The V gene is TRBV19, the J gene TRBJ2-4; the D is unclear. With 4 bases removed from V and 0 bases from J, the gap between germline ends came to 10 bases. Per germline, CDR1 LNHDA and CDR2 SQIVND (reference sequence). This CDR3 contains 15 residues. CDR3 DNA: TGTGCCAGTAGTAAGACCGCTCTAGCCAAAAACATTCAGTACTTC. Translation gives CASSKTALAKNIQYF.

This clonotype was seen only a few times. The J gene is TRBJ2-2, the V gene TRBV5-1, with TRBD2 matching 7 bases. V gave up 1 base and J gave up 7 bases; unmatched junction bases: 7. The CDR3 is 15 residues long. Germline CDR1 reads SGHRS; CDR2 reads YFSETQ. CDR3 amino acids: CASSLRQPGGGELFF. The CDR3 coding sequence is TGCGCCAGCAGCTTGCGACAGCCGGGAGGCGGGGAGCTGTTTTTT.

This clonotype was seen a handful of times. CDR3 in amino acids: CASSEAGGSTGELFF. DNA for the CDR3: TGTGCCAGCAGTGAAGCAGGGGGAAGCACCGGGGAGCTGTTTTTT. The rearrangement joins TRBV6-1 to TRBJ2-2, with a possible D match to TRBD1 (6 bases). Germline assignment: CDR1 MNHNS and CDR2 SASEGT. The CDR3 sequence is 15 residues long. Trimming took 0 bases from V and 4 from J, leaving 9 bases between them.

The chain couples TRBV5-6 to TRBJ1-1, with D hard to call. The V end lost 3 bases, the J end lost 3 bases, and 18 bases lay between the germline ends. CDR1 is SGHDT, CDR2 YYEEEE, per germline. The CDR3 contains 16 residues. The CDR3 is CASSYPDGVRDTEAFF. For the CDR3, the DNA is TGTGCCAGCAGCTATCCCGACGGGGTAAGGGACACTGAAGCTTTCTTT.

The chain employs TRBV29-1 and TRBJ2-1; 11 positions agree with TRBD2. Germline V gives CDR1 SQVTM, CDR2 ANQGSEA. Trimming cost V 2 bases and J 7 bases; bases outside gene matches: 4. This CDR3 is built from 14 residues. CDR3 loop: CSVELAGGDNEQFF. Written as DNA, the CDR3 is TGCAGCGTTGAACTAGCGGGGGGAGATAATGAGCAGTTCTTC.

CDR3 nucleotides: TGTGCCAGCAGTGACTATTTGGGTCAGCCCCAGCATTTT. Its protein is CASSDYLGQPQHF. The chain couples TRBV7-9 to TRBJ1-5; no reliable D call. The V and J ends lost 6 bases and 6 bases respectively, with 12 bases between them. Germline CDR1 reads SEHNR; CDR2 reads FQNEAQ (reference sequence). The CDR3 is 13 amino acids.

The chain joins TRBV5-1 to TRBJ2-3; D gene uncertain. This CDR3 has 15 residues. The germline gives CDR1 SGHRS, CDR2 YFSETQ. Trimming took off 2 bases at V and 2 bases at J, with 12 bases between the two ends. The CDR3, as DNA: TGCGCCAGCAGCTTTAACGGTCAGATCACAGATACGCAGTATTTT. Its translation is CASSFNGQITDTQYF.

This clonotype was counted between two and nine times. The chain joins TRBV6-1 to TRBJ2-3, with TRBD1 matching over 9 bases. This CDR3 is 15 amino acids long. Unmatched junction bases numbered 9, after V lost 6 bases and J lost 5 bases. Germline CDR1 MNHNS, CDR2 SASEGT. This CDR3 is CASSPYTGGQDTQYF. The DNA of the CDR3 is TGTGCCAGCAGCCCCTATACAGGGGGCCAAGATACGCAGTATTTT.

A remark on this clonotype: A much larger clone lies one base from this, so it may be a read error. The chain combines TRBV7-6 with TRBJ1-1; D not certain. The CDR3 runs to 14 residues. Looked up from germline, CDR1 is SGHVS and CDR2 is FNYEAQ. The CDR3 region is CVSSSHALGTEAFF. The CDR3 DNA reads TGTGTCAGCAGCTCTCACGCATTGGGAACTGAAGCTTTCTTT.

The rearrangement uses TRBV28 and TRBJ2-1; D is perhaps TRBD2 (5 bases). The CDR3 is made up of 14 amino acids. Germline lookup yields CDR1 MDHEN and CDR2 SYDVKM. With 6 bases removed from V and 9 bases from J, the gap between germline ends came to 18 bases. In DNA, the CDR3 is TGTGCCAGCAGCTCAACCCGGGCTAGCTCTGAGCAGTTCTTC. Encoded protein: CASSSTRASSEQFF.

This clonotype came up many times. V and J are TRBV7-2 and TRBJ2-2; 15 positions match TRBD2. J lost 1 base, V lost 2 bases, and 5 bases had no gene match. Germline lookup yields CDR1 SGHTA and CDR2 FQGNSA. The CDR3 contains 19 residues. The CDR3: CASSLKWGLAGGNTGELFF. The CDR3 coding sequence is TGTGCCAGCAGCTTAAAATGGGGACTAGCGGGGGGGAACACCGGGGAGCTGTTTTTT.

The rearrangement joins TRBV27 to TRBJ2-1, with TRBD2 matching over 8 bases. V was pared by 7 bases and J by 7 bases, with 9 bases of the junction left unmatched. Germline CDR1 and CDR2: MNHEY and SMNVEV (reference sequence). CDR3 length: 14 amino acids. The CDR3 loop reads CASTRGGGRNEQFF. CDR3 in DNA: TGTGCCAGCACTCGGGGGGGGGGCCGAAATGAGCAGTTCTTC.

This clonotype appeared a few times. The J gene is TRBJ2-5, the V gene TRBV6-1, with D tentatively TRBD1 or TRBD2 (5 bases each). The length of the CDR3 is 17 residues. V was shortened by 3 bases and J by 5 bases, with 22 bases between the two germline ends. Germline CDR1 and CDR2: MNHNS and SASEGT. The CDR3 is CASSELMTANRGETQYF. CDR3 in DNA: TGTGCCAGCAGTGAGCTCATGACAGCTAACCGCGGGGAGACCCAGTACTTC.

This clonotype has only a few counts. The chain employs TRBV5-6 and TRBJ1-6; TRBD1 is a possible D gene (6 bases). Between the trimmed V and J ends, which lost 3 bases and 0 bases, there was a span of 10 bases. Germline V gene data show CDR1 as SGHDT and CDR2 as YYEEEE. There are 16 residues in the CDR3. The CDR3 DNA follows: TGTGCCAGCAGCTCTCGACAGGTCTCCTATAATTCACCCCTCCACTTT. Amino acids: CASSSRQVSYNSPLHF.

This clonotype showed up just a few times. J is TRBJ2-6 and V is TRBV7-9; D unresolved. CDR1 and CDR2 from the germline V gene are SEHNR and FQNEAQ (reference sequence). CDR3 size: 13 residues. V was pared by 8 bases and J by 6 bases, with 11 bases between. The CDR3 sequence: CASFGQEANVLTF. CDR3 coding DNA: TGTGCCAGCTTTGGGCAAGAGGCCAACGTCCTGACTTTC.